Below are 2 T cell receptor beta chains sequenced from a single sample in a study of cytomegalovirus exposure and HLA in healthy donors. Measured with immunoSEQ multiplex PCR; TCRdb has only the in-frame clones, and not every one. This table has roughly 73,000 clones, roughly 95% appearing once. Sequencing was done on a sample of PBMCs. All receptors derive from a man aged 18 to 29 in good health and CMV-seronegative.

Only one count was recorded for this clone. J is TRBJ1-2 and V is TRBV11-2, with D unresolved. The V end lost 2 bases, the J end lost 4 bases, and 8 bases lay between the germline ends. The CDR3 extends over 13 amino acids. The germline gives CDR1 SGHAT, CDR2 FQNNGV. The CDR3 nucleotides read TGTGCCAGCAGCTTATTCACAGCCTATGGCTACACCTTC. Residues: CASSLFTAYGYTF.

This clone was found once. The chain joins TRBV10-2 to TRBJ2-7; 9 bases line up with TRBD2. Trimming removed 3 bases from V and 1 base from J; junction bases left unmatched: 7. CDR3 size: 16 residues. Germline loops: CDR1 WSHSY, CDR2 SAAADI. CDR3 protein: CASSDPGLAKSYEQYF. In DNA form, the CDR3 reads TGCGCCAGCAGTGATCCGGGACTAGCTAAGTCCTACGAGCAGTACTTC.